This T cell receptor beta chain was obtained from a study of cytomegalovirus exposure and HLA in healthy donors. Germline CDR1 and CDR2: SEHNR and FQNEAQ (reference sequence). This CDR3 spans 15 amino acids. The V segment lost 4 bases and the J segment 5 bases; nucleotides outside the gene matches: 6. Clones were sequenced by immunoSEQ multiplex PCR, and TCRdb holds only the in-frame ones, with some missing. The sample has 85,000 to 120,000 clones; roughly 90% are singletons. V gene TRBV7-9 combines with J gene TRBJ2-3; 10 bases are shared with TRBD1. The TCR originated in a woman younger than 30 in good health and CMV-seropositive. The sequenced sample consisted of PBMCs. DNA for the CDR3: TGTGCCAGCAGCTCTCGGACAGGGGGGGGAGATACGCAGTATTTT. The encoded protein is CASSSRTGGGDTQYF.